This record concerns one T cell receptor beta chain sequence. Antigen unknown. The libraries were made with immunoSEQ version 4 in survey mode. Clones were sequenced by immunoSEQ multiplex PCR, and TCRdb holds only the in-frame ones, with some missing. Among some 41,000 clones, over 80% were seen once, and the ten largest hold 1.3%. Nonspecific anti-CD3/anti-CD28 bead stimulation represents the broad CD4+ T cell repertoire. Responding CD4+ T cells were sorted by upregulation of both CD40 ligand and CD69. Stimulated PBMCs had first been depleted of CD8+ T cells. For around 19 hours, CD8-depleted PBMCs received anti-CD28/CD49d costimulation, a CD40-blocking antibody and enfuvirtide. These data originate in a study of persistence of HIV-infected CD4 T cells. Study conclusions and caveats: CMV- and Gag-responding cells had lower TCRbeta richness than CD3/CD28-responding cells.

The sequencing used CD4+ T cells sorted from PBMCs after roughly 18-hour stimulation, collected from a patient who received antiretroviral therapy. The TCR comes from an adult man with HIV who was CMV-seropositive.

The CDR3 DNA reads as TGTGCTAGTGGGTCCCGGGACAGCCTCATCAAGGGAGCTTTCTTT. Its protein product is CASGSRDSLIKGAFF. The gene calls are TRBV12-5 and TRBJ1-1; TRBD1 matches at 7 bases. CDR1 is LGHNT, CDR2 FRNRAP, per germline. With 6 bases clipped from V and 10 bases from J, the junction kept 17 bases outside the gene matches. This CDR3 is built from 15 residues. The full variable domain, in which reference TRBV12-5 and TRBJ1-1 provide the parts outside the CDR3, is DARVTQTPRHKVTEMGQEVTMRCQPILGHNTVFWYRQTMMQGLELLAYFRNRAPLDDSGMPKDRFSAEMPDATLATLKIQPSEPRDSAVYFCASGSRDSLIKGAFFGQGTRLTVV.